This T cell receptor beta chain came from a study of T-cell memory formation after mild COVID-19. About the research overall: TCR clustering was largely donor specific.

In TCRdb, the 5' RACE reads were re-called with MiXCR into one record per CDR3 protein. The sample lists fewer than 550,000 distinct CDR3 sequences; 15% to 20% were seen once. With regard to this clonotype: Antigen: not known.

Points from the study as a whole: Confirmation of SARS-CoV-2 specificity was lacking for second-wave clones peaking day 37. Balance between CD4 and CD8 was seen in clones contracting day 15 to 85, and a CD4+ lean was seen in later expanders.

The CDR3 totals 14 residues. The V and J ends lost 3 bases and 4 bases respectively, with 12 bases between them. CDR1 is SEHNR and CDR2 is FQNEAQ in the germline V gene (reference sequence). The sequencing input was PBMCs or a T cell subset sorted from them (not recorded which). The TCR was taken from an adult woman who had mild COVID-19 (a few samples of this study predate the infection). Cell type and time point are not known. The gene calls are TRBV7-9 and TRBJ1-1; D is possibly TRBD1 (5 bases). The CDR3 loop reads CASSLMPQGTEAFF. The CDR3 bases are TGTGCCAGCAGCTTGATGCCCCAGGGCACTGAAGCTTTCTTT.